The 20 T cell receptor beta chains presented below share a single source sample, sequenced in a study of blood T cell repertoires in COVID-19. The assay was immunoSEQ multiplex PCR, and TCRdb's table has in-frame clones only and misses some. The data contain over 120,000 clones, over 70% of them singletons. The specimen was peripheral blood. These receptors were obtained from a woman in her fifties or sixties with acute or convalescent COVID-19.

The CDR3 bases are TGTGCCATCAGTCCGTCCGGGGGAACAGGCACAGATACGCAGTATTTT. Translated, it gives CAISPSGGTGTDTQYF. This chain connects TRBV10-3 to TRBJ2-3, with D perhaps TRBD2 (6 bases). In germline, CDR1 is ENHRY, CDR2 SYGVKD. V lost 5 bases to trimming and J lost 1 base, with 16 bases between them. This CDR3 comprises 16 residues.

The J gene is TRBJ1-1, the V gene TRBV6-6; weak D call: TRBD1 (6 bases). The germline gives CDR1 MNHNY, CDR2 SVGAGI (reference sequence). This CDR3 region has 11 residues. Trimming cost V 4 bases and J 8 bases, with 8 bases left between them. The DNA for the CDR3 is TGTGCCAGCAGTTTCGGACAGGAAGCTTTCTTT. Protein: CASSFGQEAFF.

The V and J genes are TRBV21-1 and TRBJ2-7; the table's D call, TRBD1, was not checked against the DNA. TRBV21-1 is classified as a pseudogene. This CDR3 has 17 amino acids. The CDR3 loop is CASSPQRDRRAGYEQYF. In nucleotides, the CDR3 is TGTGCCAGCAGCCCCCAACGGGACAGAAGGGCAGGCTACGAGCAGTACTTC.

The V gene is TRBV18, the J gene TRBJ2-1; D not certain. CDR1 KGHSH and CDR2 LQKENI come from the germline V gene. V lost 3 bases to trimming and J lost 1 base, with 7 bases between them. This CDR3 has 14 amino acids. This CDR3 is CASSPTRSYNEQFF. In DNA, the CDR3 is TGTGCCAGCTCACCGACGAGGTCCTACAATGAGCAGTTCTTC.

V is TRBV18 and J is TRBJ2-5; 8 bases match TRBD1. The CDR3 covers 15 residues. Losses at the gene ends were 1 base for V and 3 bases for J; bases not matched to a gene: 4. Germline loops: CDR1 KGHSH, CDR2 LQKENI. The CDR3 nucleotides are TGTGCCAGCTCACCACGGGTGGACAGGGAAGAGACCCAGTACTTC. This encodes CASSPRVDREETQYF.

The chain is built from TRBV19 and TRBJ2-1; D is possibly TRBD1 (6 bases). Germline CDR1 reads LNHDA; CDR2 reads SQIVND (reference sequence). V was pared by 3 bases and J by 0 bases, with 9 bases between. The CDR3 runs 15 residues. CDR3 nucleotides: TGTGCCAGTAGTATTTCAGGGGTCTCCTACAATGAGCAGTTCTTC. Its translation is CASSISGVSYNEQFF.

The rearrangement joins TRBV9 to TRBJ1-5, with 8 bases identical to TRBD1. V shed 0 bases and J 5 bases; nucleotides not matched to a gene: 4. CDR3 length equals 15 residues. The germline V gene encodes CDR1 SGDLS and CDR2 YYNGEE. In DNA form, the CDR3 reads TGTGCCAGCAGCGTAGGTCCAGGGGGCGATCAGCCCCAGCATTTT. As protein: CASSVGPGGDQPQHF. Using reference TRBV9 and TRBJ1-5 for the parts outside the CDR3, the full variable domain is DSGVTQTPKHLITATGQRVTLRCSPRSGDLSVYWYQQSLDQGLQFLIQYYNGEERAKGNILERFSAQQFPDLHSELNLSSLELGDSALYFCASSVGPGGDQPQHFGDGTRLSIL.

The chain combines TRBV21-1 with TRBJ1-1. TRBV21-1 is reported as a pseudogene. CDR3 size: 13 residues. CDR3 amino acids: CASSKGNPEGAFF. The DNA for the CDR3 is TGTGCCAGCAGCAAAGGGAATCCGGAGGGAGCTTTCTTT.

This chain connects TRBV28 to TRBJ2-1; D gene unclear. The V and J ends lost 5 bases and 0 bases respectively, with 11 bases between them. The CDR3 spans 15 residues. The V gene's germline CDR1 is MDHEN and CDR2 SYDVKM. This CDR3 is CASSTLRSSYNEQFF. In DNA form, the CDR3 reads TGTGCCAGCAGTACACTCCGGAGCTCCTACAATGAGCAGTTCTTC. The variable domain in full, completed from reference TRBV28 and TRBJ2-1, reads DVKVTQSSRYLVKRTGEKVFLECVQDMDHENMFWYRQDPGLGLRLIYFSYDVKMKEKGDIPEGYSVSREKKERFSLILESASTNQTSMYLCASSTLRSSYNEQFFGPGTRLTVL.

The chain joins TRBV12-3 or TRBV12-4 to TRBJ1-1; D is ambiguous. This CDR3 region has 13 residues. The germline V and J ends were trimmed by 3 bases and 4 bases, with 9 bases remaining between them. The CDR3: CASSLAGGTEAFF. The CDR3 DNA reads TGTGCCAGCAGTTTGGCAGGAGGCACTGAAGCTTTCTTT.

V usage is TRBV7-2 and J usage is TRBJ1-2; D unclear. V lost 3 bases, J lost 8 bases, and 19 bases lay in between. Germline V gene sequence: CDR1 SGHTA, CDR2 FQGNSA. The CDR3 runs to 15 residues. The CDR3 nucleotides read TGTGCCAGCAGCTTTTACCGGGAGAGCGACCGGGGCTACACCTTC. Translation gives CASSFYRESDRGYTF.

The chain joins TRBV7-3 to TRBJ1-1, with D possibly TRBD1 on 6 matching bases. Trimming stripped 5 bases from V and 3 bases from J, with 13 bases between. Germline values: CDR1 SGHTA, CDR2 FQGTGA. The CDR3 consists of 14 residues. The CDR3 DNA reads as TGTGCCAGCAGCCAAAGGGGGAGAGACACTGAAGCTTTCTTT. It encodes CASSQRGRDTEAFF.

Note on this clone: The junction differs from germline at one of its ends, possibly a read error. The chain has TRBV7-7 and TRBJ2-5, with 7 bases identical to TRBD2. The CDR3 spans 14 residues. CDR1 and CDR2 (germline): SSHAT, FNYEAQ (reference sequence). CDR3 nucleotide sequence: TGTGCTAGCAGCTTAGGGACTAACCAAGAGACCCAGTACTTC. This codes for CASSLGTNQETQYF.

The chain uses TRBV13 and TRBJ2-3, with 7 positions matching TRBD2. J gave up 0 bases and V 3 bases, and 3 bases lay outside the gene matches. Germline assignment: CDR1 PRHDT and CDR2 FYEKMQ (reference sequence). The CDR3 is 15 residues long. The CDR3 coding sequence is TGTGCCAGCAGCTTGGGCGGGGGTAGCACAGATACGCAGTATTTT. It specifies CASSLGGGSTDTQYF.

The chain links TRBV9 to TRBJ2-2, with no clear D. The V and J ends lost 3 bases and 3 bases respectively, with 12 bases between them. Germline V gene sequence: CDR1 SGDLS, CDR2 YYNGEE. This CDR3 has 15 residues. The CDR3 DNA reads TGTGCCAGCAGCGAAGACTTGTCTCACACCGGGGAGCTGTTTTTT. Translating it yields CASSEDLSHTGELFF. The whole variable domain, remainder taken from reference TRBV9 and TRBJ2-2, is DSGVTQTPKHLITATGQRVTLRCSPRSGDLSVYWYQQSLDQGLQFLIQYYNGEERAKGNILERFSAQQFPDLHSELNLSSLELGDSALYFCASSEDLSHTGELFFGEGSRLTVL.

The CDR3 DNA is TGCGCCAGCAGCCCCCGAGAGGTGAACACTGAAGCTTTCTTT. Translation gives CASSPREVNTEAFF. The chain joins TRBV5-1 to TRBJ1-1; D not resolved. This CDR3 is 14 amino acids long. V was pared by 4 bases and J by 0 bases, with 10 bases between. Germline V CDR1 and CDR2: SGHRS, YFSETQ.

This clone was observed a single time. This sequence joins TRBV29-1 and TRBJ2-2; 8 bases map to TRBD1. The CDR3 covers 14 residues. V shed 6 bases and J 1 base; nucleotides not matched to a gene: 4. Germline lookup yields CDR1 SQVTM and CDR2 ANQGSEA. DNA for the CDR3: TGCAGCGTGGGGACAGGAGAGAACACCGGGGAGCTGTTTTTT. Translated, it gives CSVGTGENTGELFF.

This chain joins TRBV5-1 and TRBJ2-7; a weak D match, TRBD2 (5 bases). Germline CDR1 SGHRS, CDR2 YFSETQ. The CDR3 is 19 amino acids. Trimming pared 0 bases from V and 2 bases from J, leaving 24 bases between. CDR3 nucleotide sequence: TGCGCCAGCAGCTTGGGGGCCCCTAGCCCGCCCGAACCAGCCTACGAGCAGTACTTC. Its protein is CASSLGAPSPPEPAYEQYF.

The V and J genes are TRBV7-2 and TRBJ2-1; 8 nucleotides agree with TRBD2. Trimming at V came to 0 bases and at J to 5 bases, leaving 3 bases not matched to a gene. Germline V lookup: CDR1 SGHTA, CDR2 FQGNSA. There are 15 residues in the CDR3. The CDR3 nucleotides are TGTGCCAGCAGCTTAGCGGCTAGCGGGCACAATGAGCAGTTCTTC. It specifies CASSLAASGHNEQFF.

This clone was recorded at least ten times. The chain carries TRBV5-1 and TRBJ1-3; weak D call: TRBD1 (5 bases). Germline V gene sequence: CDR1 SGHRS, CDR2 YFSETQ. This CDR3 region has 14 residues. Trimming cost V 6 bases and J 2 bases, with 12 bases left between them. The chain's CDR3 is CASKIGAAGNTIYF. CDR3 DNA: TGCGCCAGCAAAATAGGGGCCGCTGGAAACACCATATATTTT.